This is a list of T cell receptor beta chains from one sample in a study of T cells after yellow fever vaccination. TCRdb re-analysed the 5' RACE reads in MiXCR, keeping a single row per CDR3 protein. Of some 600,000 distinct CDR3 sequences listed, around an eighth were seen once; the top ten hold approximately 15%. Sequences were derived from PBMCs, sampled on the day of the yellow fever booster vaccination. All receptors derive from a man aged 25 to 40 who received the YFV17D yellow fever vaccine. Each CDR3 is given with its conserved first and last residue. The D gene is left open where the match is weak. Clone sizes are given selectively: once, few, many, or a class where the clone is expanded.

J gene: TRBJ1-6
D gene: NA
clone size: NA
V gene: TRBV27
CDR3 DNA: TGTGCCAGCTCTAAGGGGGGATATTCACCCCTCCACTTT
CDR3 protein: CASSKGGYSPLHF

J gene: TRBJ1-4
D gene: NA
clone size: NA
V gene: TRBV25-1
CDR3 DNA: TGTGCCAGCGCGTTTAATGAAAAACTGTTTTTT
CDR3 protein: CASAFNEKLFF

J gene: TRBJ2-1
D gene: TRBD1
clone size: few
V gene: TRBV7-9
CDR3 DNA: TGTGCCAGCTACCGGGACAGGGGGCTGGACTACAATGAGCAGTTCTTC
CDR3 protein: CASYRDRGLDYNEQFF

J gene: TRBJ2-7
D gene: TRBD2
clone size: NA
V gene: TRBV20-1
CDR3 DNA: TGCAGTGCTAGACGGGGGGGCGAGAGAGGCAACGAGCAGTACTTC
CDR3 protein: CSARRGGERGNEQYF

J gene: TRBJ2-1
D gene: TRBD1
clone size: NA
V gene: TRBV29-1
CDR3 DNA: TGCAGCGTGGGGACAGGGAGTGAGCAGTTCTTC
CDR3 protein: CSVGTGSEQFF

J gene: TRBJ2-5
D gene: TRBD2
clone size: many
V gene: TRBV29-1
CDR3 DNA: TGCACCACATCAGAGCGGGAGTGGGGGACCCAGTACTTC
CDR3 protein: CTTSEREWGTQYF

J gene: TRBJ1-5
D gene: NA
clone size: few
V gene: TRBV18
CDR3 DNA: TGTGCCAGCTCCCTTGATCGGGGCGGGAGTCAGCCCCAGCATTTT
CDR3 protein: CASSLDRGGSQPQHF

J gene: TRBJ2-4
D gene: NA
clone size: few
V gene: TRBV27
CDR3 DNA: TGTGCCAGCAGTCCCCGCGGCTTGAAAAACATTCAGTACTTC
CDR3 protein: CASSPRGLKNIQYF

J gene: TRBJ1-2
D gene: TRBD1
clone size: NA
V gene: TRBV20-1
CDR3 DNA: TGCAGTGCTGGGAGACAGGGCGGCTACACCTTC
CDR3 protein: CSAGRQGGYTF

J gene: TRBJ2-7
D gene: TRBD1
clone size: NA
V gene: TRBV10-3
CDR3 DNA: TGTGCCATCAAGGGACAGGGAGGGTGGGAGCAGTACTTC
CDR3 protein: CAIKGQGGWEQYF

J gene: TRBJ2-7
D gene: NA
clone size: NA
V gene: TRBV5-1
CDR3 DNA: TGCGCCAGCAGCTTCGGTTCAACCTTCCCCTACGAGCAGTACTTC
CDR3 protein: CASSFGSTFPYEQYF

J gene: TRBJ2-3
D gene: NA
clone size: few
V gene: TRBV5-1
CDR3 DNA: TGCGCCAGCAGCTTGGAACCCGGGGATACGCAGTATTTT
CDR3 protein: CASSLEPGDTQYF

J gene: TRBJ2-1
D gene: NA
clone size: few
V gene: TRBV5-3
CDR3 DNA: TGTGCCAGAAGCCCGAAGAGGAGTTGCAAGTTGTGTGGGCAGTTCTTC
CDR3 protein: CARSPKRSCKLCGQFF

J gene: TRBJ2-2
D gene: NA
clone size: NA
V gene: TRBV10-3
CDR3 DNA: TGTGCCATCAGTGGAGGGATAGGCCGTGCCGGGGAGCTGTTTTTT
CDR3 protein: CAISGGIGRAGELFF

J gene: TRBJ2-7
D gene: TRBD2
clone size: once
V gene: TRBV5-1
CDR3 DNA: TGCGCCAGCAGCGTCTGGGGAGGGAGCGGCGAGCAGTACTTC
CDR3 protein: CASSVWGGSGEQYF

J gene: TRBJ2-7
D gene: TRBD2
clone size: NA
V gene: TRBV7-8
CDR3 DNA: TGTGCCAGCAGCACAACCGTTACTAGCGGGAGCAACGAGCAGTACTTC
CDR3 protein: CASSTTVTSGSNEQYF

J gene: TRBJ2-5
D gene: NA
clone size: NA
V gene: TRBV4-3
CDR3 DNA: TGCGCCAGCAGCCAAGATTATCTAGAACTCCGCGAGACCCAGTACTTC
CDR3 protein: CASSQDYLELRETQYF

J gene: TRBJ2-1
D gene: TRBD2
clone size: few
V gene: TRBV5-1
CDR3 DNA: TGCGCCAGCAGCTTGGGGGCTAGCGGGTTTAATGAGCAGTTCTTC
CDR3 protein: CASSLGASGFNEQFF

J gene: TRBJ2-3
D gene: TRBD2
clone size: few
V gene: TRBV12-3/TRBV12-4
CDR3 DNA: TGTGCCAGTCAATCGACTAGCGGGGTGACAGATACGCAGTATTTT
CDR3 protein: CASQSTSGVTDTQYF

J gene: TRBJ2-6
D gene: NA
clone size: few
V gene: TRBV27
CDR3 DNA: TGTGCCAGCGCGTTGGCGGGCTCTGGGGCCAACGTCCTGACTTTC
CDR3 protein: CASALAGSGANVLTF